A selection of T cell receptor beta chains follows, all from one sample in a study of T cells after yellow fever vaccination. MiXCR was run by TCRdb on the 5' RACE reads, yielding one entry per CDR3 protein. The data hold 200,000 to 300,000 distinct CDR3 sequences, with approximately 6.3% observed a single time. Specimen: CD4+ T cells sorted from PBMCs, collected on the day of the yellow fever booster vaccination. Receptor source: a man aged 25 to 40 who received the YFV17D yellow fever vaccine. Each CDR3 is given with its conserved first and last residue. The D gene is left open where the match is weak. A row's size may be missing; if present it is once, few, many or a size class.

d_gene	v_gene	abundance	j_gene	CDR3aa	CDR3nt
TRBD1	TRBV10-3	NA	TRBJ2-7	CAIKAGQGSSYEQYF	TGTGCCATCAAGGCAGGACAGGGAAGCTCCTACGAGCAGTACTTC
NA	TRBV15	few	TRBJ2-7	CATSRAGPIYEQYF	TGTGCCACCAGCAGAGCAGGGCCGATCTACGAGCAGTACTTC
TRBD2	TRBV6-2/TRBV6-3	NA	TRBJ2-7	CASRPPGLAGGEQYF	TGTGCCAGCAGGCCTCCGGGACTAGCGGGAGGCGAGCAGTACTTC
NA	TRBV10-3	many	TRBJ1-1	CAISELWGETEAFF	TGTGCCATCAGTGAGTTATGGGGAGAGACTGAAGCTTTCTTT
TRBD2	TRBV5-1	few	TRBJ2-1	CASSPGLAGGDEQFF	TGCGCCAGCAGCCCCGGACTAGCGGGAGGGGATGAGCAGTTCTTC
TRBD1	TRBV12-3/TRBV12-4	few	TRBJ1-2	CASRQTGGYGYTF	TGTGCCAGCAGGCAGACAGGGGGTTATGGCTACACCTTC
NA	TRBV20-1	many	TRBJ2-3	CSATKTPDTQYF	TGCAGTGCCACCAAAACCCCGGATACGCAGTATTTT
NA	TRBV7-9	NA	TRBJ1-1	CASRPTEDTEAFF	TGTGCCAGCAGACCAACTGAAGACACTGAAGCTTTCTTT
NA	TRBV12-3/TRBV12-4	NA	TRBJ1-2	CASSLEGGYTF	TGTGCCAGCAGTCTCGAAGGGGGCTACACCTTC
TRBD2	TRBV7-8	few	TRBJ2-7	CASVSRLAGDYEQYF	TGTGCCAGCGTATCTAGACTAGCGGGAGACTACGAGCAGTACTTC
NA	TRBV29-1	NA	TRBJ1-1	CSVARDGNTEAFF	TGCAGCGTTGCGAGGGACGGGAACACTGAAGCTTTCTTT
NA	TRBV20-1	many	TRBJ2-7	CSARRSGGVGYEQYF	TGCAGTGCTAGGAGATCAGGGGGGGTAGGCTACGAGCAGTACTTC
TRBD2	TRBV15	many	TRBJ2-2	CATSISGRGVTGELFF	TGTGCCACCAGCATTAGCGGGAGAGGGGTTACCGGGGAGCTGTTTTTT
NA	TRBV6-1	few	TRBJ1-5	CASSEAFNQPQHF	TGTGCCAGCAGTGAGGCCTTTAATCAGCCCCAGCATTTT
TRBD2	TRBV2	few	TRBJ2-4	CASLGTSGHIQYF	TGTGCCAGCCTCGGGACTAGCGGACACATTCAGTACTTC